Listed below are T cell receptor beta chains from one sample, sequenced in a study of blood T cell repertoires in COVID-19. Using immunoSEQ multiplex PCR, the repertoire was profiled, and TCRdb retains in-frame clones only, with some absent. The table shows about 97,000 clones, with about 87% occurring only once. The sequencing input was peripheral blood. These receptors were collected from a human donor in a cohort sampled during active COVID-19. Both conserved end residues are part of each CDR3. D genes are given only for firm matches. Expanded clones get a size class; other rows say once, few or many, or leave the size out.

CASGLAGGHHYEQYF TGTGCCAGCGGACTAGCGGGGGGCCATCACTACGAGCAGTACTTC few TRBJ2-7 15 TRBD2 TRBV27
CASSQDRGRGELFF TGCGCCAGCAGCCAAGATCGGGGGAGAGGGGAGCTGTTTTTT . TRBJ2-2 14 . TRBV4-1
CASSIEAQGLASGELFF TGTGCCAGTAGTATAGAGGCCCAGGGACTAGCCTCCGGGGAGCTGTTTTTT . TRBJ2-2 17 TRBD2 TRBV19
CASSKGLAGGETQYF TGTGCCAGCAGCAAGGGACTAGCGGGGGGAGAGACCCAGTACTTC . TRBJ2-5 15 TRBD2 TRBV9
CAISGTSGSRSYNEQFF TGTGCCATCAGTGGGACTAGCGGGAGTAGGTCCTACAATGAGCAGTTCTTC . TRBJ2-1 17 TRBD2 TRBV10-3
CASNYVGQNLYF TGTGCCAGCAATTACGTGGGACAGAATCTGTACTTC few TRBJ2-7 12 TRBD1 TRBV2
CATSTATNEKLFF TGTGCCACCAGTACTGCAACTAATGAAAAACTGTTTTTT . TRBJ1-4 13 . TRBV7-9
CASNTNLAGVNEQFF TGTGCCAGCAACACCAACCTAGCGGGGGTCAATGAGCAGTTCTTC . TRBJ2-1 15 TRBD2 TRBV5-4
CASSPGTGDSPLHF TGTGCCAGCAGCCCCGGGACAGGGGATTCACCCCTCCACTTT once TRBJ1-6 14 TRBD1 TRBV11-1
CASSQPWVAEANTGELFF TGTGCCAGCAGCCAACCGTGGGTAGCGGAAGCGAACACCGGGGAGCTGTTTTTT . TRBJ2-2 18 . TRBV3-1/TRBV3-2
CASSYMEGTVRGYTF TGTGCCAGCAGTTACATGGAGGGGACGGTTCGTGGCTACACCTTC . TRBJ1-2 15 . TRBV6-5
CASSYSTGLMNTEAFF TGTGCCAGCAGTTACTCAACCGGACTCATGAACACTGAAGCTTTCTTT . TRBJ1-1 16 . TRBV6-5
CASSLVPSGAYEQYF TGCGCCAGCAGCTTGGTACCTAGCGGGGCGTACGAGCAGTACTTC . TRBJ2-7 15 TRBD2 TRBV5-1
CASNPLRSSGSNEQFF TGTGCCAGTAACCCTCTTCGGTCTAGCGGGAGCAATGAGCAGTTCTTC . TRBJ2-1 16 TRBD2 TRBV19
CAWSVIRDYTDTQYF TGTGCCTGGAGTGTGATCCGGGACTACACAGATACGCAGTATTTT few TRBJ2-3 15 TRBD2 TRBV30
CASSLDGQGQETQYF TGTGCTAGCAGCTTAGACGGACAGGGGCAAGAGACCCAGTACTTC . TRBJ2-5 15 TRBD1 TRBV7-7
CASSSLTGDSYNEQFF TGTGCCAGCAGTTCCCTGACAGGAGACTCCTACAATGAGCAGTTCTTC . TRBJ2-1 16 . TRBV27
CASSVDINSGNTIYF TGTGCCAGCAGCGTAGACATTAACTCTGGAAACACCATATATTTT . TRBJ1-3 15 . TRBV9
CASSYSNQKGMNTEAFF TGTGCCAGCAGTTACTCGAACCAGAAGGGGATGAACACTGAAGCTTTCTTT . TRBJ1-1 17 . TRBV6-2/TRBV6-3
CASSHPTGGSYNEQFF TGTGCCAGCAGCCACCCGACAGGGGGCTCCTACAATGAGCAGTTCTTC . TRBJ2-1 16 TRBD1 TRBV7-9
CASSQRWGAGANVLTF TGCGCCAGCAGCCAGAGGTGGGGGGCTGGGGCCAACGTCCTGACTTTC . TRBJ2-6 16 . TRBV4-1
CASSPGERSTDTQYF TGCGCCAGCAGCCCCGGGGAGCGGAGCACAGATACGCAGTATTTT . TRBJ2-3 15 . TRBV5-1
CATREAGTGTGNTIYF TGTGCCACCAGGGAGGCCGGGACAGGCACTGGAAACACCATATATTTT . TRBJ1-3 16 TRBD1 TRBV24-1
CASSVGYTSSYEQYF TGTGCCAGCAGCGTAGGATACACCAGCTCCTACGAGCAGTACTTC . TRBJ2-7 15 . TRBV9
CASSQDHYRDRAYGYTF TGCGCCAGCAGCCAAGACCACTACCGGGACAGGGCGTATGGCTACACCTTC . TRBJ1-2 17 TRBD1 TRBV4-1
CASSPGQGTSPLHF TGTGCCAGCAGCCCGGGACAGGGCACTTCACCCCTCCACTTT . TRBJ1-6 14 TRBD1 TRBV3-1/TRBV3-2
CASSQATGANEKLFF TGTGCCAGCAGCCAAGCGACAGGGGCTAATGAAAAACTGTTTTTT . TRBJ1-4 15 TRBD1 TRBV4-2
CASSGYGVRGINQPQHF TGTGCCAGCAGTGGGTACGGGGTAAGGGGGATCAATCAGCCCCAGCATTTT . TRBJ1-5 17 . TRBV27
CASSYWRAYNEQFF TGTGCCAGCAGTTATTGGAGGGCCTACAATGAGCAGTTCTTC many TRBJ2-1 14 . TRBV6-5
CASGLAGGNSPLHF TGTGCCAGTGGCCTGGCGGGGGGGAATTCACCCCTCCACTTT few TRBJ1-6 14 . TRBV19
CASSQDPSTNNEQFF TGCGCCAGCAGCCAAGATCCTAGCACAAACAATGAGCAGTTCTTC . TRBJ2-1 15 . TRBV4-3
CATSDLQYRGNEQFF TGTGCCACCAGTGATTTGCAATACAGGGGTAATGAGCAGTTCTTC . TRBJ2-1 15 TRBD1 TRBV24-1
CASSRGSPYF TGTGCCAGCAGCCGGGGGTCTCCGTACTTC . TRBJ2-7 10 . TRBV28
CAISVTGSTEQYF TGTGCCATCAGCGTAACAGGCTCCACCGAGCAGTACTTC . TRBJ2-7 13 . TRBV10-3
CASSLSRGSGRAIADTQYF TGTGCCAGCAGCTTAAGTCGCGGGAGCGGGAGGGCAATAGCAGATACGCAGTATTTT . TRBJ2-3 19 TRBD2 TRBV7-3